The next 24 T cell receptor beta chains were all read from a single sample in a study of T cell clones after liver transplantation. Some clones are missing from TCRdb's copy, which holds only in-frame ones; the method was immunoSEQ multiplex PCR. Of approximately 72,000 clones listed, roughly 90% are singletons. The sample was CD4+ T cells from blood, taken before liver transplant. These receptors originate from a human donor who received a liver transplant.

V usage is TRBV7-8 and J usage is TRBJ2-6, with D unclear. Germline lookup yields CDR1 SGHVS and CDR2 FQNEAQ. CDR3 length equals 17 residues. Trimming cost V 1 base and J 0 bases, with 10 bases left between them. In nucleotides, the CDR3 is TGTGCCAGCAGCTTAGATGGGTCCGCCTCTGGGGCCAACGTCCTGACTTTC. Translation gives CASSLDGSASGANVLTF.

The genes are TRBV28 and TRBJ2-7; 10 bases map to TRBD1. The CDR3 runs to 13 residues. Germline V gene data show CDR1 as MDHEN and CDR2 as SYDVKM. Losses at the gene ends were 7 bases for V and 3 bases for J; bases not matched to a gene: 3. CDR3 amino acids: CASTRDRGYEQYF. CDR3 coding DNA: TGTGCCAGCACCCGGGACAGGGGCTACGAGCAGTACTTC.

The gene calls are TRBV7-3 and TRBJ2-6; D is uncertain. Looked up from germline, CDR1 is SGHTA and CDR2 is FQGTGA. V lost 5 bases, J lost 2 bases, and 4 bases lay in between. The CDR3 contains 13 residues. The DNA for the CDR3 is TGTGCCAGCAGCCTCCCTGGGGCCAACGTCCTGACTTTC. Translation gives CASSLPGANVLTF.

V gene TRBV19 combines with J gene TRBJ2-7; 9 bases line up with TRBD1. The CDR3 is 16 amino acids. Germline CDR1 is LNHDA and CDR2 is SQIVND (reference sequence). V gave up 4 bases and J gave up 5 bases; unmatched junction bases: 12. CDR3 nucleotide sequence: TGTGCCAGTAGTACCGGCTCGGGACAGGGATCTCACGAGCAGTACTTC. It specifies CASSTGSGQGSHEQYF.

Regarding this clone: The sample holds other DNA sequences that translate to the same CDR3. The CDR3 nucleotides read TGTGCCAGCAGCACAGAGGTCGGACAGGGTACGAATGAGCAGTTCTTC. It is translated as CASSTEVGQGTNEQFF. The chain couples TRBV5-8 to TRBJ2-1, with 8 bases matching TRBD1. CDR3 length: 16 residues. The V segment lost 4 bases and the J segment 7 bases; nucleotides outside the gene matches: 13. The germline V gene has CDR1 SGHTS and CDR2 YDEGEE.

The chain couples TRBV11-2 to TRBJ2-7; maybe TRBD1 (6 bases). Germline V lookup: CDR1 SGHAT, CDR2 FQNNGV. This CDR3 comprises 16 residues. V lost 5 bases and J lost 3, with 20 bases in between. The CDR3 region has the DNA TGTGCCAGCAGCCCGAGCCTGGCAGGGGTGGGCTACGAGCAGTACTTC. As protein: CASSPSLAGVGYEQYF.

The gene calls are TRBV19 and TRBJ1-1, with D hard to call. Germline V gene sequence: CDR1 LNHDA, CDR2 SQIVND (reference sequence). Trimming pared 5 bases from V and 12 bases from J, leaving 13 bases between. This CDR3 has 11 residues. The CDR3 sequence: CASSDPRETFF. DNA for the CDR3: TGTGCCAGTAGTGATCCCCGTGAGACTTTCTTT.

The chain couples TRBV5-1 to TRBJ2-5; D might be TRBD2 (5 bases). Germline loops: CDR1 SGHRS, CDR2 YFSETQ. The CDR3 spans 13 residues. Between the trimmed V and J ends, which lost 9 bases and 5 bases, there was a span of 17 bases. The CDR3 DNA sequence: TGCGCCACCGCCTGGAGGACTCGTGAGACCCAGTACTTC. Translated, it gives CATAWRTRETQYF.

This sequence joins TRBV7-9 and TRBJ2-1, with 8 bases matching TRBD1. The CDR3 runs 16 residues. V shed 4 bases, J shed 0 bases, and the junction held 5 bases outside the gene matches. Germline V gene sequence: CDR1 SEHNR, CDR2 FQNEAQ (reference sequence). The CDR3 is CASSSDDRGSYNEQFF. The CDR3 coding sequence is TGTGCCAGCAGCTCGGACGACAGGGGCTCCTACAATGAGCAGTTCTTC.

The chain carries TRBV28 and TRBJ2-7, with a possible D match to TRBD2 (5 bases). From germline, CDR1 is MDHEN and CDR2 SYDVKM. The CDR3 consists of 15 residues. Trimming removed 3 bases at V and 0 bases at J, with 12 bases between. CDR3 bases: TGTGCCAGCAGTTTGGTGAGGGTACCCTCCTACGAGCAGTACTTC. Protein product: CASSLVRVPSYEQYF.

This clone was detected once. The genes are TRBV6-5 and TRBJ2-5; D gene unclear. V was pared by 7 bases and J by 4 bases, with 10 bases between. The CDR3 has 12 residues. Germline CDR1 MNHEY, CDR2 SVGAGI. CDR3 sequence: CASKGMSETQYF. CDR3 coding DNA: TGTGCCAGCAAAGGGATGTCAGAGACCCAGTACTTC.

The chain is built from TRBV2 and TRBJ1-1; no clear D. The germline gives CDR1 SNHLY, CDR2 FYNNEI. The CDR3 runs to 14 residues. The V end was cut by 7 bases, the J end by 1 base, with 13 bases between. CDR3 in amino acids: CASTAAGPNTEAFF. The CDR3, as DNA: TGTGCCAGCACAGCGGCAGGACCGAACACTGAAGCTTTCTTT.

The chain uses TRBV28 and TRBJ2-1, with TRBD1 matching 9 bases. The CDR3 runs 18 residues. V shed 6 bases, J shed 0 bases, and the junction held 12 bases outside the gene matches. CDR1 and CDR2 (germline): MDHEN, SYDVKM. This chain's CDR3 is CASRSGTGKRSSYNEQFF. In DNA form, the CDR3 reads TGTGCCAGCAGATCCGGGACAGGGAAACGGAGCTCCTACAATGAGCAGTTCTTC.

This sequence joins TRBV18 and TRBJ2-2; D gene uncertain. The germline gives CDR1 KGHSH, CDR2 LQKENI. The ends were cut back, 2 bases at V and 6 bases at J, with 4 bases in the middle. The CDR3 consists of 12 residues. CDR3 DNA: TGTGCCAGCTCACCAAAAGCCGGGGAGCTGTTTTTT. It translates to CASSPKAGELFF.

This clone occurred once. The CDR3 protein is CASSLDMQGSRTQYF. The CDR3 DNA reads TGTGCCAGCAGCTTAGATATGCAGGGGAGCCGGACCCAGTACTTC. This rearrangement joins TRBV11-2 to TRBJ2-5; tentatively, D is TRBD1 (6 bases). Trimming took off 0 bases at V and 7 bases at J, with 15 bases between the two ends. This CDR3 has 15 residues. Germline values: CDR1 SGHAT, CDR2 FQNNGV.

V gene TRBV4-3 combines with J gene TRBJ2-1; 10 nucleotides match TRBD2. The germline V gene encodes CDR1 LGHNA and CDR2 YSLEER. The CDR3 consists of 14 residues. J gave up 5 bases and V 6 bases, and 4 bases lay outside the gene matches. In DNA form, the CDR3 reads TGCGCCAGCAGTCCGGGACTAGCGAACAATGAGCAGTTCTTC. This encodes CASSPGLANNEQFF.

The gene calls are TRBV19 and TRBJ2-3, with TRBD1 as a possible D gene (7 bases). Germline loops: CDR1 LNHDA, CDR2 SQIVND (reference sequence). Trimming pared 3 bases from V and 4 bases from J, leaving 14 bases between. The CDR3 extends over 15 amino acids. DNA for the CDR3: TGTGCCAGTAGTATGGGGGGACAGATTCCAGATACGCAGTATTTT. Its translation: CASSMGGQIPDTQYF.

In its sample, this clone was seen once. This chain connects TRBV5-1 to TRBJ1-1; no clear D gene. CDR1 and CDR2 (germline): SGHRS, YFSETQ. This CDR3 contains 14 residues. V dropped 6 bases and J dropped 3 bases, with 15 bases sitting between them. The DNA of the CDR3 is TGCGCCAGCACCGACCCCGCCGGTTACACTGAAGCTTTCTTT. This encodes CASTDPAGYTEAFF.

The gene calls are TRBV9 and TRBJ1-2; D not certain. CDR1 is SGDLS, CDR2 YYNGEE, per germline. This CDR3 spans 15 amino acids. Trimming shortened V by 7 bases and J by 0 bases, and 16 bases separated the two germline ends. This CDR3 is CASAYLPVANYGYTF. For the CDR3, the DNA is TGTGCCAGCGCATACCTACCCGTAGCTAACTATGGCTACACCTTC.

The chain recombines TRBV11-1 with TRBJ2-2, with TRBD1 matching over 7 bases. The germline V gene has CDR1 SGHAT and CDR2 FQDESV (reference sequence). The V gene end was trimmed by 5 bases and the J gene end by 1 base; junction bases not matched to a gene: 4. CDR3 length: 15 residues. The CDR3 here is CASSPGTVNTGELFF. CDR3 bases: TGTGCCAGCAGCCCCGGGACAGTGAACACCGGGGAGCTGTTTTTT.

The CDR3 DNA is TGCGCCAGCATGAAGGGGACAGGGGGCCTCGAGCAGTACTTC. Translated, it gives CASMKGTGGLEQYF. J is TRBJ2-7 and V is TRBV5-1; TRBD1 aligns across 12 bases. This CDR3 has 14 amino acids. V shed 6 bases and J 6 bases; nucleotides not matched to a gene: 7. Germline V gene data show CDR1 as SGHRS and CDR2 as YFSETQ.

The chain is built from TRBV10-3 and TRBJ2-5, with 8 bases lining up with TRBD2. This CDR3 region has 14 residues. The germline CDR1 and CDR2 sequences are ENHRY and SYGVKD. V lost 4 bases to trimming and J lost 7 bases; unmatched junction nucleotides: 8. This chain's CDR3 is CAISAGGNLGTQYF. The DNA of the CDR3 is TGTGCCATCAGTGCGGGAGGGAACTTGGGGACCCAGTACTTC.

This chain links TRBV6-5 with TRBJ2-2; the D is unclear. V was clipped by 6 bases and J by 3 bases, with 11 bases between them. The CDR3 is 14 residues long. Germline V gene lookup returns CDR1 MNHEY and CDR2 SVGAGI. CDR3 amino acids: CASRMYEDTGELFF. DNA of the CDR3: TGTGCCAGCAGAATGTATGAGGACACCGGGGAGCTGTTTTTT.

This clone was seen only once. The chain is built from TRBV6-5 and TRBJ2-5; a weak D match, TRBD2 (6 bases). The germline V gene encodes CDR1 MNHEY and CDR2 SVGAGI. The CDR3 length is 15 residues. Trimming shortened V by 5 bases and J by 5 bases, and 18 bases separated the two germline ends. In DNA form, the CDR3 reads TGTGCCAGCAGTCACGAGGCGGGGCCAGTGGAGACCCAGTACTTC. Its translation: CASSHEAGPVETQYF.